This T cell receptor (beta chain) was captured by sequencing in a study of blood T cell repertoires in COVID-19. At the level of the study: The United States, Italy and Spain provided the acute and convalescent COVID-19 samples.

In the authors' workflow: Estimation of nucleated cell counts relied on the amplification of reference gene primers. Measured with immunoSEQ multiplex PCR; TCRdb has only the in-frame clones, and not every one. The V and J calls and clone size come from that table; D and trimming were worked out from the DNA. The sample has 78,000 or so clones; around nine tenths are singletons. This CDR3 comprises 14 residues. Germline-derived CDR1 and CDR2 are SGHVS and FQNEAQ. V was cut by 4 bases and J by 10 bases, with 14 bases left in between. Sequences were obtained from peripheral blood. This TCR derives from a man between 50 and 59 years old with active or convalescent COVID-19. This chain links TRBV7-8 with TRBJ1-6, with D possibly being TRBD1 (5 bases). The CDR3 sequence is CASSSSPTDSPLHF. CDR3 DNA sequence: TGTGCCAGCAGCTCCAGCCCGACAGACTCACCCCTCCACTTT.